This T cell receptor beta chain comes out of a study of PD-L1 blockade in urothelial cancer. Study at large: A median of about 140,000 T cells was found in the blood samples. Notes on the study in general: Prediction of better survival came from below-median pretreatment blood TCR clonality.

Trimming removed 0 bases from V and 7 bases from J, with 9 bases in between. CDR3 length equals 14 residues. Germline V lookup: CDR1 LGHNA, CDR2 YSLEER. Time point noted: peripheral blood 6 weeks after treatment start. Profiled with immunoSEQ multiplex PCR; TCRdb holds only in-frame clones, not every one. Here the sample spans over 100,000 clones, roughly 90% being singletons. As concerns this clone: Its antigen is unidentified.

The receptor's source is a man in his 60s with urothelial cancer. Sequences were derived from PBMCs, sampled around atezolizumab (anti-PD-L1) treatment. The gene calls are TRBV4-3 and TRBJ1-4; D is unresolved. The CDR3 coding sequence is TGCGCCAGCAGCCAAGATATGAGGGTTGAAAAACTGTTTTTT. Its translation is CASSQDMRVEKLFF.